These 16 T cell receptor beta chains share one sample of origin, sequenced in a study of cytomegalovirus exposure and HLA in healthy donors. Some clones are missing from TCRdb's copy, which holds only in-frame ones; the method was immunoSEQ multiplex PCR. Here the sample spans 200,000 to 250,000 clones, around nine tenths being singletons. The sample consisted of PBMCs. These receptors were collected from a young woman in good health and CMV-seronegative.

The V gene is TRBV4-1, the J gene TRBJ1-2, with TRBD1 matching 7 bases. CDR1 and CDR2 from the germline V gene are MGHRA and YSYEKL. V shed 3 bases and J 4 bases; nucleotides not matched to a gene: 8. The CDR3 covers 15 residues. The CDR3 region is CASSQAGGPPYGYTF. CDR3 bases: TGCGCCAGCAGCCAGGCAGGGGGACCCCCCTATGGCTACACCTTC.

The V and J genes are TRBV4-1 and TRBJ1-4; 7 bases fit TRBD1. This CDR3 contains 14 residues. The germline V gene has CDR1 MGHRA and CDR2 YSYEKL. The V segment lost 1 base and the J segment 7 bases; nucleotides outside the gene matches: 3. The CDR3, as DNA: TGCGCCAGCAGCCAAGGACAGGGCAGTGAAAAACTGTTTTTT. As protein: CASSQGQGSEKLFF.

This chain joins TRBV6-5 and TRBJ2-1; tentative D call: TRBD2 (7 bases). This CDR3 has 15 amino acids. The V gene's germline CDR1 is MNHEY and CDR2 SVGAGI. Trimming removed 7 bases from V and 9 bases from J, with 22 bases in between. In DNA, the CDR3 is TGTGCCAGCACTTTACAGGGCGGGGGTTTGAGTGAGCAGTTCTTC. Protein: CASTLQGGGLSEQFF.

The V gene is TRBV5-1, the J gene TRBJ1-2; maybe TRBD1 (5 bases). The CDR3 has 15 residues. CDR1 and CDR2 (germline): SGHRS, YFSETQ. V was pared by 4 bases and J by 0 bases, with 13 bases between. CDR3 sequence: CASSPTTGSNYGYTF. CDR3 in DNA: TGCGCCAGCAGCCCTACCACAGGATCTAACTATGGCTACACCTTC.

The V gene is TRBV7-3, the J gene TRBJ2-2; tentative D call: TRBD2 (9 bases). V dropped 5 bases and J dropped 3 bases, with 19 bases sitting between them. CDR3 size: 17 residues. The germline V gene has CDR1 SGHTA and CDR2 FQGTGA. The DNA for the CDR3 is TGTGCCAGCAGCCCCAGGGGGCTAGCGGGGCACACCGGGGAGCTGTTTTTT. The encoded protein is CASSPRGLAGHTGELFF.

The chain is built from TRBV7-8 and TRBJ1-1, with D perhaps matching TRBD1 (5 bases). This CDR3 region has 14 residues. Between the trimmed V and J ends, which lost 5 bases and 0 bases, there was a span of 10 bases. Germline CDR1 SGHVS, CDR2 FQNEAQ. The CDR3 DNA reads as TGTGCCAGCAGCCGGACATCTGTGAACACTGAAGCTTTCTTT. Translating it yields CASSRTSVNTEAFF.

V gene TRBV28 combines with J gene TRBJ2-2, with no clear D. The V gene's germline CDR1 is MDHEN and CDR2 SYDVKM. V lost 6 bases and J lost 1, with 9 bases in between. The CDR3 is 14 amino acids. Written as DNA, the CDR3 is TGTGCCAGCAGCAGACTGCAGAACACCGGGGAGCTGTTTTTT. Protein: CASSRLQNTGELFF.

There are a few counts of this clone. This sequence joins TRBV28 and TRBJ1-2; D is perhaps TRBD1 (6 bases). Germline values: CDR1 MDHEN, CDR2 SYDVKM. This CDR3 region has 14 residues. Trimming took 7 bases from V and 0 from J, leaving 12 bases between them. The CDR3 loop reads CASTDRPANYGYTF. CDR3 sequence (DNA): TGTGCCAGCACCGACAGGCCAGCTAACTATGGCTACACCTTC.

The chain employs TRBV29-1 and TRBJ1-4, with a tentative D call TRBD1 (6 bases). The CDR3 sequence is 14 residues long. The germline V gene encodes CDR1 SQVTM and CDR2 ANQGSEA. The ends were cut back, 3 bases at V and 0 bases at J, with 8 bases in the middle. CDR3 region: CSVEDRTTNEKLFF. CDR3 in DNA: TGCAGCGTTGAGGACAGAACAACTAATGAAAAACTGTTTTTT.

This chain uses TRBV11-2 with TRBJ2-7; D is undetermined. Looked up from germline, CDR1 is SGHAT and CDR2 is FQNNGV. The CDR3 has 14 residues. Trimming took 5 bases from V and 3 from J, leaving 14 bases between them. The CDR3 DNA is TGTGCCAGCAGCCGCGAGTCACTCGGCTACGAGCAGTACTTC. It is translated as CASSRESLGYEQYF.

CDR3 sequence: CASSLDFGPTGISYGYTF. The CDR3 DNA reads as TGTGCCAGCAGCTTGGACTTTGGACCTACAGGGATTTCCTATGGCTACACCTTC. J is TRBJ1-2 and V is TRBV5-8, with D maybe TRBD1 (6 bases). The CDR3 length is 18 residues. V gave up 0 bases and J gave up 4 bases, with 22 bases separating them. Germline CDR1 is SGHTS and CDR2 is YDEGEE.

The chain combines TRBV6-1 with TRBJ2-7, with D tentatively TRBD2 (5 bases). This CDR3 has 10 residues. In germline, CDR1 is MNHNS, CDR2 SASEGT. As DNA, the CDR3 is TGTGCGAGCGGAGCTTACGAGCAGTACTTC. It encodes CASGAYEQYF.

This sequence joins TRBV11-3 and TRBJ2-1; TRBD2 agrees at 14 bases. V shed 5 bases, J shed 10 bases, and the junction held 10 bases outside the gene matches. The CDR3 is 16 amino acids. Germline CDR1 is SGHNT and CDR2 is YENEEA. The CDR3: CASSPGGTSGRGEQFF. In DNA, the CDR3 is TGTGCCAGCAGCCCGGGGGGGACTAGCGGGAGAGGGGAGCAGTTCTTC. Full variable domain (outside the CDR3, taken from reference TRBV11-3 and TRBJ2-1): EAGVVQSPRYKIIEKKQPVAFWCNPISGHNTLYWYLQNLGQGPELLIRYENEEAVDDSQLPKDRFSAERLKGVDSTLKIQPAELGDSAVYLCASSPGGTSGRGEQFFGPGTRLTVL.

The V call is TRBV18, the J call TRBJ2-5, with TRBD2 matching over 8 bases. Trimming took 2 bases from V and 6 from J; bases not matched to a gene: 11. This CDR3 has 16 amino acids. The germline gives CDR1 KGHSH, CDR2 LQKENI. CDR3 in DNA: TGTGCCAGCTCACCAACCGGGACTCGGGGGGGAAAGACCCAGTACTTC. Its translation: CASSPTGTRGGKTQYF.

J is TRBJ2-2 and V is TRBV11-2, with 9 bases matching TRBD2. Per germline, CDR1 SGHAT and CDR2 FQNNGV. There are 14 residues in the CDR3. The V and J ends lost 8 bases and 3 bases, in that order; junction bases with no gene match: 4. CDR3 in amino acids: CASCRLADTGELFF. The CDR3 DNA reads TGTGCCAGCTGTAGACTAGCGGACACCGGGGAGCTGTTTTTT.

V usage is TRBV28 and J usage is TRBJ2-1, with 10 bases fitting TRBD1. The CDR3 loop spans 13 amino acids. The trim removed 5 bases at V and 6 bases at J, leaving 1 base unmatched. The germline V gene encodes CDR1 MDHEN and CDR2 SYDVKM. The CDR3 DNA is TGTGCCAGCAGTAGGACAGGGGGCAATGAGCAGTTCTTC. It yields the protein CASSRTGGNEQFF.